This T cell receptor (beta chain) is from a study of identical twins. TCRdb reanalysed the 5' RACE reads using MiXCR and keeps one entry per CDR3 protein. The top ten clones hold 9% to 10% of a sample with 240,000 or so distinct CDR3 sequences, about 10% of them seen once. This clonotype was seen ten or more times. The antigen is not known. Study-wide points: Out-of-frame alpha sequences common to twins exhibited a surplus of low generation probability. In cord blood, abundant beta clonotypes had fewer insertions; memory showed no trend.

The trim removed 1 base at V and 5 bases at J, leaving 7 bases unmatched. The CDR3 runs 16 residues. Germline V lookup: CDR1 SEHNR, CDR2 FQNEAQ (reference sequence). The sequence derives from a man aged 45-65 years in good health. V and J are TRBV7-9 and TRBJ2-3; 9 positions match TRBD2. The sample consisted of memory T cells sorted from blood. CDR3 protein: CASSLGFLAGKDTQYF. For the CDR3, the DNA is TGTGCCAGCAGCTTAGGATTCCTAGCGGGGAAAGATACGCAGTATTTT. The complete variable domain, with remaining parts taken from reference TRBV7-9 and TRBJ2-3, reads DTGVSQNPRHKITKRGQNVTFRCDPISEHNRLYWYRQTLGQGPEFLTYFQNEAQLEKSRLLSDRFSAERPKGSFSTLEIQRTEQGDSAMYLCASSLGFLAGKDTQYFGPGTRLTVL.